The 21 T cell receptor beta chains listed next were all sequenced from one sample in a study of technical replicates of blood from several donors. This table comes from immunoSEQ multiplex PCR, and its TCRdb copy is limited to in-frame clones, with some not included. Of more than 65,000 clones listed, roughly 94% are singletons. The sequencing input was T cells isolated from PBMCs. Source of these receptors: a human donor in good health.

The rearrangement joins TRBV4-1 to TRBJ1-1; D gene unclear. V dropped 6 bases and J dropped 1 base, with 12 bases sitting between them. The CDR3 consists of 14 residues. Germline loops: CDR1 MGHRA, CDR2 YSYEKL. The chain's CDR3 is CASSKIQENTEAFF. CDR3 bases: TGCGCCAGCAGTAAAATTCAGGAGAACACTGAAGCTTTCTTT.

The CDR3 sequence is CASSHGTSGQETQYF. CDR3 DNA: TGTGCCAGCAGCCACGGGACTAGCGGCCAAGAGACCCAGTACTTC. The chain links TRBV9 to TRBJ2-5; 11 positions agree with TRBD2. Germline V gives CDR1 SGDLS, CDR2 YYNGEE. Trimming cost V 4 bases and J 1 base; bases outside gene matches: 3. The CDR3 runs to 15 residues.

The chain carries TRBV7-9 and TRBJ2-7, with 10 bases lining up with TRBD1. The germline CDR1 and CDR2 sequences are SEHNR and FQNEAQ (reference sequence). With V trimmed by 8 bases and J by 4 bases, 8 bases remained unmatched. This CDR3 has 14 amino acids. The CDR3 loop is CASRRGTGDYEQYF. CDR3 coding DNA: TGTGCCAGCCGAAGGGGGACAGGGGATTACGAGCAGTACTTC.

This chain connects TRBV13 to TRBJ2-3; 10 nucleotides agree with TRBD1. Germline CDR1 PRHDT, CDR2 FYEKMQ (reference sequence). CDR3 length: 16 amino acids. The V segment lost 5 bases and the J segment 5 bases; nucleotides outside the gene matches: 10. The CDR3 loop reads CASSGRTGGKGDTQYF. DNA of the CDR3: TGTGCCAGCAGCGGACGGACAGGGGGAAAGGGAGATACGCAGTATTTT.

This clone came up a few times. The chain links TRBV7-9 to TRBJ2-2; D call uncertain. Germline CDR1 and CDR2: SEHNR and FQNEAQ (reference sequence). V was cut by 1 base and J by 3 bases, with 12 bases left in between. The CDR3 extends over 16 amino acids. The CDR3 DNA follows: TGTGCCAGCAGCTTAGGAACCGGTAACTACACCGGGGAGCTGTTTTTT. Amino acid sequence: CASSLGTGNYTGELFF.

V usage is TRBV18 and J usage is TRBJ2-7; 7 nucleotides match TRBD2. With V trimmed by 2 bases and J by 3 bases, 7 bases remained unmatched. CDR1 is KGHSH and CDR2 is LQKENI in the germline V gene. This CDR3 contains 15 residues. For the CDR3, the DNA is TGTGCCAGCTCACCAGGGGCGGGGGAAAACTACGAGCAGTACTTC. This sequence encodes CASSPGAGENYEQYF.

This clone was seen a single time. The CDR3 loop reads CASGLVRRQDSLGYTF. The CDR3 DNA is TGTGCTAGTGGTTTGGTACGACGTCAGGACTCGTTGGGCTACACCTTC. The chain recombines TRBV12-5 with TRBJ1-2; no clear D. The CDR3 length is 16 residues. Deletions cut 0 bases from V and 8 bases from J, with 19 bases between. Germline V CDR1 and CDR2: LGHNT, FRNRAP.

V usage is TRBV7-9 and J usage is TRBJ2-7; 9 nucleotides line up with TRBD2. The CDR3 runs 15 residues. CDR1 is SEHNR, CDR2 FQNEAQ, per germline (reference sequence). Trimming at V came to 3 bases and at J to 2 bases, leaving 5 bases not matched to a gene. The CDR3 region is CASSFLAGPTYEQYF. The CDR3 bases are TGTGCCAGCAGCTTCCTAGCGGGACCTACCTACGAGCAGTACTTC.

The V call is TRBV2, the J call TRBJ2-1, with 13 positions matching TRBD2. V was clipped by 10 bases and J by 6 bases; unmatched bases: 3. CDR3 length: 13 amino acids. Germline V CDR1 and CDR2: SNHLY, FYNNEI. This chain's CDR3 is CAKGLAGVNEQFF. The CDR3 DNA reads as TGTGCCAAAGGACTAGCGGGAGTCAATGAGCAGTTCTTC. Complete variable domain (other parts from reference TRBV2 and TRBJ2-1): EPEVTQTPSHQVTQMGQEVILRCVPISNHLYFYWYRQILGQKVEFLVSFYNNEISEKSEIFDDQFSVERPDGSNFTLKIRSTKLEDSAMYFCAKGLAGVNEQFFGPGTRLTVL.

This clone was observed a single time. The rearrangement uses TRBV9 and TRBJ2-1; no clear D. The CDR3 runs 12 residues. V gave up 0 bases and J gave up 10 bases, with 8 bases separating them. The germline V gene has CDR1 SGDLS and CDR2 YYNGEE. CDR3 in DNA: TGTGCCAGCAGCGTAGCCCTGGCAGAGCAGTTCTTC. Translated, it gives CASSVALAEQFF.

This sequence joins TRBV5-1 and TRBJ2-7; D possibly corresponds to TRBD1 (6 bases). The CDR3 extends over 15 amino acids. V was pared by 0 bases and J by 1 base, with 11 bases between. Germline CDR1 SGHRS, CDR2 YFSETQ. CDR3 sequence: CASSLEGTRSYEQYF. DNA for the CDR3: TGCGCCAGCAGCTTGGAGGGGACAAGGTCCTACGAGCAGTACTTC.

The V call is TRBV28, the J call TRBJ1-2, with unresolved D. The CDR3 contains 13 residues. V was trimmed by 3 bases and J by 4 bases, leaving 9 bases between them. Germline V gene sequence: CDR1 MDHEN, CDR2 SYDVKM. CDR3 nucleotide sequence: TGTGCCAGCAGTTTGTCAGAGGCCTATGGCTACACCTTC. Amino acid sequence: CASSLSEAYGYTF.

The chain recombines TRBV29-1 with TRBJ2-7, with D maybe TRBD1 (6 bases). With 5 bases removed from V and 3 bases from J, the gap between germline ends came to 11 bases. From germline, CDR1 is SQVTM and CDR2 ANQGSEA. The CDR3 sequence is 12 residues long. The CDR3 region has the DNA TGCAGCGTTTACAGGGAAGGCTACGAGCAGTACTTC. As protein: CSVYREGYEQYF.

The CDR3 DNA is TGTGCCAGCAGCCCTGGACTATACAGACAGCACTCTGGGGCCAACGTCCTGACTTTC. It yields the protein CASSPGLYRQHSGANVLTF. The rearrangement links TRBV7-9 to TRBJ2-6; tentatively, D is TRBD2 (6 bases). Germline V gene sequence: CDR1 SEHNR, CDR2 FQNEAQ (reference sequence). The CDR3 length is 19 residues. V was cut by 5 bases and J by 0 bases, with 20 bases left in between.

This chain joins TRBV4-1 and TRBJ2-5; TRBD2 aligns across 7 bases. The CDR3 is 15 amino acids. CDR1 is MGHRA and CDR2 is YSYEKL in the germline V gene. Unmatched junction bases numbered 5, after V lost 2 bases and J lost 2 bases. The CDR3 loop reads CASSQSRGLQETQYF. In nucleotides, the CDR3 is TGCGCCAGCAGCCAATCTCGGGGACTACAAGAGACCCAGTACTTC.

The V gene is TRBV30, the J gene TRBJ2-2, with 8 bases aligning to TRBD1. CDR1 GTSNPN and CDR2 SVGIG come from the germline V gene (reference sequence). This CDR3 region has 16 residues. With 1 base clipped from V and 3 bases from J, the junction kept 7 bases outside the gene matches. For the CDR3, the DNA is TGTGCCTGGAGTGGAAGGGTGACAGGGGACACCGGGGAGCTGTTTTTT. Amino acids: CAWSGRVTGDTGELFF.

This sequence joins TRBV14 and TRBJ1-6; D is unclear. Trimming removed 6 bases from V and 0 bases from J, with 12 bases in between. The length of the CDR3 is 16 residues. Per the germline V gene, CDR1 is SGHDN and CDR2 is FVKESK. The CDR3 is CASRRIRSSYNSPLHF. The CDR3 DNA is TGTGCCAGCAGAAGGATAAGGAGCTCCTATAATTCACCCCTCCACTTT.

The chain couples TRBV7-9 to TRBJ2-2; 10 nucleotides match TRBD1. The CDR3 covers 14 residues. Germline CDR1 reads SEHNR; CDR2 reads FQNEAQ (reference sequence). Unmatched junction bases numbered 5, after V lost 7 bases and J lost 6 bases. CDR3 sequence reads: CASKKTGGSGELFF. In DNA, the CDR3 is TGTGCCAGCAAGAAGACAGGGGGCTCCGGGGAGCTGTTTTTT.

Only one count was recorded for this clone. The chain recombines TRBV5-4 with TRBJ1-1; possibly TRBD1 for D (5 bases). The CDR3 loop spans 13 amino acids. Germline CDR1 is SGHNT and CDR2 is YYREEE (reference sequence). V was clipped by 2 bases and J by 5 bases, with 10 bases between them. The CDR3 here is CASSFQGGTEAFF. For the CDR3, the DNA is TGTGCCAGCAGCTTCCAGGGAGGAACTGAAGCTTTCTTT. The full variable domain, rest sourced from reference TRBV5-4 and TRBJ1-1, is ETGVTQSPTHLIKTRGQQVTLRCSSQSGHNTVSWYQQALGQGPQFIFQYYREEENGRGNFPPRFSGLQFPNYSSELNVNALELDDSALYLCASSFQGGTEAFFGQGTRLTVV.

The gene calls are TRBV30 and TRBJ2-5; no firm D call. Germline loops: CDR1 GTSNPN, CDR2 SVGIG (reference sequence). The CDR3 is made up of 11 amino acids. V was pared by 2 bases and J by 5 bases, with 6 bases between. The CDR3 spells CAWSLQETQYF. CDR3 in DNA: TGTGCCTGGAGTCTTCAGGAGACCCAGTACTTC. Full variable domain (outside the CDR3, taken from reference TRBV30 and TRBJ2-5): SQTIHQWPATLVQPVGSPLSLECTVEGTSNPNLYWYRQAAGRGLQLLFYSVGIGQISSEVPQNLSASRPQDRQFILSSKKLLLSDSGFYLCAWSLQETQYFGPGTRLLVL.

The chain has TRBV18 and TRBJ2-5; TRBD2 is a possible D gene (6 bases). V gave up 1 base and J gave up 7 bases, with 16 bases separating them. The CDR3 has 15 residues. Germline CDR1 is KGHSH and CDR2 is LQKENI. The CDR3 nucleotides read TGTGCCAGCTCACCACGGGAGGACCTCTGGGGGACCCAGTACTTC. Protein: CASSPREDLWGTQYF. The full variable domain, its missing parts supplied by reference TRBV18 and TRBJ2-5, is NAGVMQNPRHLVRRRGQEARLRCSPMKGHSHVYWYRQLPEEGLKFMVYLQKENIIDESGMPKERFSAEFPKEGPSILRIQQVVRGDSAAYFCASSPREDLWGTQYFGPGTRLLVL.